Sequencing of this TCR beta chain was carried out in a study of CD8 T cells in ankylosing spondylitis. Overall study findings and caveats: In ankylosing spondylitis patients, matched synovial fluid reportedly showed significant enrichment of disease-linked clones. Within ankylosing spondylitis blood, a TCR beta motif made up of eight highly homologous variants appeared to be characteristic.

This clonotype was detected many times. The antigen is unknown. Germline V CDR1 and CDR2: MNHEY, SVGAGI. This CDR3 is 16 amino acids long. The V gene lost 3 bases and the J gene lost 0 bases, with 12 bases spanning the gap. TCRdb passed the 5' RACE reads through MiXCR, listing each CDR3 protein once. The profile shows about 240,000 distinct CDR3 sequences, approximately 8% of them singletons. The sequence was collected from a female donor with ankylosing spondylitis or in good health (not recorded which). This chain uses TRBV6-5 with TRBJ1-3; D is unclear. The sequenced sample consisted of blood, either unsorted or a sorted T cell fraction (not recorded which). The CDR3 region has the DNA TGTGCCAGCAGTTATTCATCTCGGGGCTCTGGAAACACCATATATTTT. Amino acids: CASSYSSRGSGNTIYF.